Presented here are 13 T cell receptor beta chains from one specimen sequenced in a study of a mutant IDH1 vaccine in newly diagnosed glioma (dated by TCRdb to 2020 to 2022). These TCRs' antigens remain unknown. Libraries were made using the immunoSEQ multiplex PCR assay. Imported from immuneACCESS, the table was reduced by TCRdb to in-frame sequences with V and J called. These copies leave out some clones; in studies compared against another copy, an unresolved V gene accounts for under half, and the cause of the remainder is not known. In all, the sample holds tens of thousands of clones, and more than 75% of those were seen once. The ten most abundant clones make up roughly 2% of the sample. In light of the paper, this sample's time point label describes: week 35, safety follow-up. Each vaccine dose was 300 ug of a 20-mer mutant IDH1 peptide in Montanide, given subcutaneously with topical imiquimod.

Sequenced here: PBMCs, sampled from a glioma patient whose treatment included an IDH1 peptide vaccine. These receptors were obtained from a young man with glioma.

Notes on this clone: Here the CDR3 omits its conserved ending phenylalanine or tryptophan, so a read error is the likely source. This chain links TRBV5-1 with TRBJ1-1, with TRBD1 identical over 9 bases. Germline V gives CDR1 SGHRS, CDR2 YFSETQ. With 5 bases clipped from V and 6 bases from J, the junction kept 14 bases outside the gene matches. The CDR3 spans 16 residues. The CDR3 nucleotides read TGCGCCAGCAGTTATCGGGGGACAGGGAGGATCGCTGAAGCTTTCCTT. Its translation: CASSYRGTGRIAEAFL.

The gene calls are TRBV6-4 and TRBJ1-6, with D unresolved. The length of the CDR3 is 15 residues. The germline V and J ends were trimmed by 2 bases and 9 bases, with 14 bases remaining between them. Germline V lookup: CDR1 MRHNA, CDR2 SNTAGT. In DNA, the CDR3 is TGTGCCAGCAGTGACAGCGGACTAGTTAGTTCACCCCTCCACTTT. This sequence encodes CASSDSGLVSSPLHF.

V is TRBV7-6 and J is TRBJ1-1; 10 nucleotides align to TRBD1. Germline V gene lookup returns CDR1 SGHVS and CDR2 FNYEAQ. This CDR3 has 17 amino acids. Trimming cost V 2 bases and J 5 bases; bases outside gene matches: 11. CDR3 nucleotides: TGTGCCAGCAGCTTAAACCTCCCCGACAGGGGGCTGACTGAAGCTTTCTTT. It codes for CASSLNLPDRGLTEAFF.

The chain is built from TRBV14 and TRBJ1-2, with TRBD1 matching 9 bases. CDR3 size: 15 residues. Trimming took 5 bases from V and 5 from J; bases not matched to a gene: 9. Germline V lookup: CDR1 SGHDN, CDR2 FVKESK. The chain's CDR3 is CASSTPGTGFYGYTF. The CDR3, as DNA: TGTGCCAGCAGCACCCCCGGGACAGGGTTTTATGGCTACACCTTC.

The J gene is TRBJ2-5, the V gene TRBV9; D tentatively reads TRBD1 or TRBD2 (7 bases each). This CDR3 contains 15 residues. The ends were cut back, 0 bases at V and 6 bases at J, with 15 bases in the middle. Germline V lookup: CDR1 SGDLS, CDR2 YYNGEE. The CDR3 DNA is TGTGCCAGCAGCGTAGGTGGGAGGGGGCCGAAGACCCAGTACTTC. As protein: CASSVGGRGPKTQYF.

The chain uses TRBV27 and TRBJ2-3, with D perhaps matching TRBD2 (5 bases). V was pared by 3 bases and J by 0 bases, with 13 bases between. The CDR3 has 16 residues. Germline CDR1 MNHEY, CDR2 SMNVEV (reference sequence). CDR3 sequence (DNA): TGTGCCAGCAGTTTCCACGGACTGACTAGCACAGATACGCAGTATTTT. Its translation is CASSFHGLTSTDTQYF.

CDR3: CASSAQGQGGELFF. DNA of the CDR3: TGTGCCAGCAGTGCCCAGGGGCAGGGCGGGGAGCTGTTTTTT. The rearrangement joins TRBV2 to TRBJ2-2, with a tentative D call TRBD1 (6 bases). V was shortened by 4 bases and J by 7 bases, with 13 bases between the two germline ends. Germline V gene data show CDR1 as SNHLY and CDR2 as FYNNEI. The CDR3 has 14 amino acids. The entire variable domain, with the rest obtained from reference TRBV2 and TRBJ2-2, is as follows: EPEVTQTPSHQVTQMGQEVILRCVPISNHLYFYWYRQILGQKVEFLVSFYNNEISEKSEIFDDQFSVERPDGSNFTLKIRSTKLEDSAMYFCASSAQGQGGELFFGEGSRLTVL.

This chain uses TRBV2 with TRBJ2-7, with TRBD2 identical over 7 bases. The junction had 5 bases not matched to a gene; V was cut back by 7 bases and J by 2 bases. Per the germline V gene, CDR1 is SNHLY and CDR2 is FYNNEI. The CDR3 contains 13 residues. The CDR3: CASMAGVTYEQYF. The CDR3 DNA reads TGTGCCAGCATGGCGGGAGTTACCTACGAGCAGTACTTC. Based on the CDR3 plus reference TRBV2 and TRBJ2-7, the full variable domain is EPEVTQTPSHQVTQMGQEVILRCVPISNHLYFYWYRQILGQKVEFLVSFYNNEISEKSEIFDDQFSVERPDGSNFTLKIRSTKLEDSAMYFCASMAGVTYEQYFGPGTRLTVT.

V is TRBV11-2 and J is TRBJ2-3; 9 nucleotides match TRBD2. This CDR3 comprises 18 residues. Per germline, CDR1 SGHAT and CDR2 FQNNGV. Trimming removed 2 bases from V and 1 base from J; junction bases left unmatched: 10. CDR3 bases: TGTGCCAGCAGCTTAACGACAAGGCTAGCGGGGCGCACAGATACGCAGTATTTT. This translates into CASSLTTRLAGRTDTQYF.

This clone has only a few counts. V gene TRBV19 combines with J gene TRBJ1-5; tentatively, D is TRBD1 (6 bases). This CDR3 is built from 16 residues. CDR1 LNHDA and CDR2 SQIVND come from the germline V gene (reference sequence). The germline V and J ends were trimmed by 8 bases and 0 bases, with 17 bases remaining between them. The DNA for the CDR3 is TGTGCCAGTGGGACACAGGCGGCTTATAGCAATCAGCCCCAGCATTTT. Protein sequence: CASGTQAAYSNQPQHF.

The chain carries TRBV19 and TRBJ1-2, with no clear D. Deletions cut 3 bases from V and 2 bases from J, with 4 bases between. Germline-derived CDR1 and CDR2 are LNHDA and SQIVND (reference sequence). This CDR3 region has 12 residues. The CDR3 nucleotides are TGTGCCAGTAGTATGGCGAACTATGGCTACACCTTC. Protein sequence: CASSMANYGYTF.

The rearrangement links TRBV9 to TRBJ1-2, with 7 nucleotides matching TRBD1. The V segment lost 3 bases and the J segment 6 bases; nucleotides outside the gene matches: 8. This CDR3 has 14 residues. The germline gives CDR1 SGDLS, CDR2 YYNGEE. In nucleotides, the CDR3 is TGTGCCAGCAGCGCACCGACAGGGTCAAATGGCTACACCTTC. Protein product: CASSAPTGSNGYTF.

The gene calls are TRBV6-6 and TRBJ1-3; D is uncertain. CDR1 is MNHNY and CDR2 is SVGAGI in the germline V gene (reference sequence). The CDR3 is made up of 14 amino acids. The V gene lost 5 bases and the J gene lost 0 bases, with 8 bases spanning the gap. CDR3: CASSLQSSGNTIYF. The DNA of the CDR3 is TGTGCCAGCAGTCTACAGAGCTCTGGAAACACCATATATTTT.